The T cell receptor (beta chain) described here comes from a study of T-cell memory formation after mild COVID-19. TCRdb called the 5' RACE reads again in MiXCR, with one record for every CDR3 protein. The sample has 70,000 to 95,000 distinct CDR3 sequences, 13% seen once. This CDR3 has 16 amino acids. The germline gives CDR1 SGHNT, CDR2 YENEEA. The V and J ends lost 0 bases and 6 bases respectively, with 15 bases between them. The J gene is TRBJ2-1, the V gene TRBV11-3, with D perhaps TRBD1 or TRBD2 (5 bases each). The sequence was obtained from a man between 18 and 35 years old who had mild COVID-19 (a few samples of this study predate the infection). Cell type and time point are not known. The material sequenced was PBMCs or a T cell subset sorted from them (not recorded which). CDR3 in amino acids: CASSLDIQGGGNEQFF. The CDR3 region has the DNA TGTGCCAGCAGCTTAGATATCCAGGGCGGAGGCAATGAGCAGTTCTTC.